The clone carrying this T cell receptor (beta chain) was detected a few times. What it binds is not known. Researchers built TCR beta libraries using quantitative 5'-RACE with molecular barcodes. TCRdb reprocessed the 5' RACE reads with MiXCR, giving one entry per CDR3 protein. The sample has over 600,000 distinct CDR3 sequences, 15% to 20% seen once; the top ten hold about 20%. Trimming cost V 3 bases and J 2 bases; bases outside gene matches: 10. This CDR3 is built from 16 residues. The germline V gene encodes CDR1 SGHRS and CDR2 YFSETQ. This entry is derived from a study of CD8 T cells in ankylosing spondylitis. Study-level findings and limits: The study looked at matched synovial fluid samples from ankylosing spondylitis patients. Disease-linked clones were reported to be significantly enriched there. Clones linked with disease were CD8+ and fairly uncommon in the peripheral blood. The study identified a TCR beta motif of eight highly homologous variants that appeared characteristic of ankylosing spondylitis blood.

J is TRBJ1-1 and V is TRBV5-1, with 7 nucleotides matching TRBD1. Sequencing input: blood, either unsorted or a sorted T cell fraction (not recorded which). The sequence derives from a male donor with ankylosing spondylitis. CDR3 sequence: CASSSGPRQGNTEAFF. CDR3 DNA: TGCGCCAGCAGCTCGGGGCCCAGACAGGGTAACACTGAAGCTTTCTTT. Based on the CDR3 plus reference TRBV5-1 and TRBJ1-1, the full variable domain is KAGVTQTPRYLIKTRGQQVTLSCSPISGHRSVSWYQQTPGQGLQFLFEYFSETQRNKGNFPGRFSGRQFSNSRSEMNVSTLELGDSALYLCASSSGPRQGNTEAFFGQGTRLTVV.